This T cell receptor (beta chain) was captured in a study of cytomegalovirus exposure and HLA in healthy donors. Study-wide results and caveats: Later analysis revealed greater clonal expansion in HLA-associated TCR beta chains than in equally common others.

With respect to this clone: Its antigen remains unidentified.

V lost 2 bases and J lost 7, with 8 bases in between. Germline V gene sequence: CDR1 SGHTA, CDR2 FQGNSA. The CDR3 totals 12 residues. It was with 60 Vbeta and 13 Jbeta primers that the PCR ran. Method: immunoSEQ multiplex PCR; TCRdb's copy keeps in-frame clones and lacks some. The profile covers roughly 150,000 clones, with 80% to 85% appearing a single time and approximately 4% taken by the ten largest. The chain has TRBV7-2 and TRBJ1-1, with D tentatively TRBD1 (5 bases). The origin of this receptor is a man in his fifties in good health and CMV-seropositive. The material sequenced was PBMCs. CDR3 DNA sequence: TGTGCCAGCAGCTTATCAGGGTTTGAAGCTTTCTTT. Amino acid sequence: CASSLSGFEAFF.